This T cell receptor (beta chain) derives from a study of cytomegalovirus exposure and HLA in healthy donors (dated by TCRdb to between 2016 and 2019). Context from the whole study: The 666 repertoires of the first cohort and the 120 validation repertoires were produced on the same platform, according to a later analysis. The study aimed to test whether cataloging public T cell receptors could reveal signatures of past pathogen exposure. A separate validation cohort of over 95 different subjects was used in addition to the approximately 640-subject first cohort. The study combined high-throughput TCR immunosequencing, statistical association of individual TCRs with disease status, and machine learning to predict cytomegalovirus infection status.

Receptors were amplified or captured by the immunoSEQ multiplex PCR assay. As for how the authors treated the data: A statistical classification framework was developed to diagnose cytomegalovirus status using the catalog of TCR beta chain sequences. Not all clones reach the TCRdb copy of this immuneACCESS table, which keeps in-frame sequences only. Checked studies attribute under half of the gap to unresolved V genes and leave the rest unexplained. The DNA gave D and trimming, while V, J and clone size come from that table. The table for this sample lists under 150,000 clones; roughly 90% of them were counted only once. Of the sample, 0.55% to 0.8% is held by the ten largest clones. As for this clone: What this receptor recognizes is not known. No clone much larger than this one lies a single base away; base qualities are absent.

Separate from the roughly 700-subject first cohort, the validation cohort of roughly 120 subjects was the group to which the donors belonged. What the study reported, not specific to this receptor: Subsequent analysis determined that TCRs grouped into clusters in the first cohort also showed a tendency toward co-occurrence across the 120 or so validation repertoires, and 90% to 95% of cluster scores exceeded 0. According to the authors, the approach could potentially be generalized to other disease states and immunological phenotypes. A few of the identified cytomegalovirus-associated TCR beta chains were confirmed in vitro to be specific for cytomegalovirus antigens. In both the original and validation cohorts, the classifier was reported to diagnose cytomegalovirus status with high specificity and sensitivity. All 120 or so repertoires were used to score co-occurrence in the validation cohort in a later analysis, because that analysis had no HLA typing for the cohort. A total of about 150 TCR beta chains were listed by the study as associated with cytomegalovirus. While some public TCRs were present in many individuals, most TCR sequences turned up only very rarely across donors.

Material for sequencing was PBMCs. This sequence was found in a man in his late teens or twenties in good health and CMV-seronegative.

The base sequence is TGTGCCAGCGCCCAGAGGGCCGAGGGGGAGCTGTTTTTT. This codes for CASAQRAEGELFF. The chain is assembled from TRBV27 and TRBJ2-2; TRBD2 is possibly the D segment (5 matching bases). V lost 8 bases and J lost 8 bases; the stretch between them is 15 bases long. The CDR3 goes from the cysteine to the phenylalanine over 13 residues. Only CDR3 DNA remains: 39 bases, in frame from the first base. From a lookup of the germline V gene (reference sequence), CDR1 and CDR2 are MNHEY and SMNVEV.